A single sample is the source of the 2 T cell receptor beta chains below, sequenced in a study of T cells after somatic rescue of genetic block. Assay: immunoSEQ multiplex PCR; the TCRdb copy retains only in-frame clones and omits some. Among 110,000 or so clones listed, 75% to 95% were seen once. The sequenced material came from peripheral blood mononuclear cells (PBMCs). These receptors all come from a woman aged 18-29 years.

V and J are TRBV30 and TRBJ1-2, with D perhaps matching TRBD1 (5 bases). CDR1 is GTSNPN and CDR2 is SVGIG in the germline V gene (reference sequence). V was shortened by 0 bases and J by 8 bases, with 7 bases between the two germline ends. The CDR3 is 11 residues long. CDR3 in amino acids: CAWSVGDGYTF. The CDR3 nucleotides are TGTGCCTGGAGTGTAGGGGACGGCTACACCTTC.

This chain joins TRBV30 and TRBJ1-2, with D possibly matching TRBD1 (5 bases). The CDR3 totals 13 residues. Germline V lookup: CDR1 GTSNPN, CDR2 SVGIG (reference sequence). V was pared by 5 bases and J by 3 bases, with 13 bases between. The CDR3 loop is CAWGAGTDYGYTF. The CDR3 DNA sequence: TGTGCCTGGGGGGCCGGGACGGACTATGGCTACACCTTC.